A single sample is the source of the 6 T cell receptor beta chains below, sequenced in a study of T cell repertoires in cytomegalovirus infection. TCRdb re-called the reads with MiXCR, one entry per CDR3 protein. The table includes 100,000 to 150,000 distinct CDR3 sequences, 8.8% detected once. The sample consisted of PBMCs. The receptor source for this set is a human donor in good health (CMV status not recorded). Some clones in this sample may be carry-over from other donors' samples.

Many counts were recorded for this clonotype. This chain uses TRBV7-7 with TRBJ2-4; D perhaps matches TRBD2 (7 bases). V was trimmed by 7 bases and J by 7 bases, leaving 23 bases between them. The CDR3 spans 16 residues. Looked up from germline, CDR1 is SSHAT and CDR2 is FNYEAQ (reference sequence). CDR3: CASNDLGGGDSNIQYF. CDR3 in DNA: TGTGCCAGCAACGATCTAGGGGGGGGGGACTCGAACATTCAGTACTTC.

This clonotype was seen many times. CDR3 loop: CASSSTSGGSDTQYF. CDR3 in DNA: TGTGCCAGCAGCTCGACTAGCGGGGGCAGTGATACGCAGTATTTT. The chain links TRBV28 to TRBJ2-3; 12 positions match TRBD2. After removal of 6 bases from V and 6 bases from J, the junction contained 7 bases not matched to a gene. Per germline, CDR1 MDHEN and CDR2 SYDVKM. The CDR3 spans 15 residues.

This clonotype was found many times. This chain links TRBV28 with TRBJ1-1; D remains ambiguous. Trimming cost V 6 bases and J 1 base, with 6 bases left between them. There are 12 residues in the CDR3. Germline V lookup: CDR1 MDHEN, CDR2 SYDVKM. This CDR3 is CASRDGNTEAFF. CDR3 DNA sequence: TGTGCCAGCAGGGACGGGAACACTGAAGCTTTCTTT. The entire variable domain, with the rest obtained from reference TRBV28 and TRBJ1-1, is as follows: DVKVTQSSRYLVKRTGEKVFLECVQDMDHENMFWYRQDPGLGLRLIYFSYDVKMKEKGDIPEGYSVSREKKERFSLILESASTNQTSMYLCASRDGNTEAFFGQGTRLTVV.

This clonotype was seen many times. The rearrangement joins TRBV7-2 to TRBJ2-4; D is unresolved. This CDR3 has 13 residues. Germline CDR1 is SGHTA and CDR2 is FQGNSA. Trimming removed 8 bases at V and 0 bases at J, with 8 bases between. The CDR3 region has the DNA TGTGCCAGCTCGCCTCGAGCCAAAAACATTCAGTACTTC. Protein product: CASSPRAKNIQYF. The entire variable domain, with the rest obtained from reference TRBV7-2 and TRBJ2-4, is as follows: GAGVSQSPSNKVTEKGKDVELRCDPISGHTALYWYRQSLGQGLEFLIYFQGNSAPDKSGLPSDRFSAERTGGSVSTLTIQRTQQEDSAVYLCASSPRAKNIQYFGAGTRLSVL.

The rearrangement links TRBV5-1 to TRBJ2-3; TRBD2 aligns across 10 bases. J lost 5 bases, V lost 0 bases, and 6 bases had no gene match. The germline V gene has CDR1 SGHRS and CDR2 YFSETQ. The CDR3 contains 16 residues. CDR3 coding DNA: TGCGCCAGCAGCTTGGACAGCGGGGGGGCCGGAGATACGCAGTATTTT. Translating it yields CASSLDSGGAGDTQYF.

This clonotype occurred many times. The V call is TRBV7-9, the J call TRBJ1-5; possible D gene TRBD1, 6 bases. The CDR3 has 14 amino acids. Trimming took off 5 bases at V and 7 bases at J, with 15 bases between the two ends. Germline V gene sequence: CDR1 SEHNR, CDR2 FQNEAQ (reference sequence). The CDR3 is CASSHGTLEQPQHF. CDR3 in DNA: TGTGCCAGCAGCCATGGGACACTCGAACAGCCCCAGCATTTT.